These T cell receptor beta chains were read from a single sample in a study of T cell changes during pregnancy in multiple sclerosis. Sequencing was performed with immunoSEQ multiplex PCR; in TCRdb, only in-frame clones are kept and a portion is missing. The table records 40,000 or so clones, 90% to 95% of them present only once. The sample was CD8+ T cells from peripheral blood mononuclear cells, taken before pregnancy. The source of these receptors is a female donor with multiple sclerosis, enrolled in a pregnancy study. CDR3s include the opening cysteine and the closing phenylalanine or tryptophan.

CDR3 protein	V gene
CASRGQATDTQYF	TRBV27
CASSYSGQGSGEQYF	TRBV6-5
CSVEDRFGEDYGYTF	TRBV29-1
CASSETRPSARNTGELFF	TRBV19
CASSQVTAVRGSSYEQYF	TRBV4-3
CASTVETGGFYEQYF	TRBV6-1
CASRETYQETQYF	TRBV6-1
CASGHGTGVNEQFF	TRBV12-5
CASSSMTSGKETQYF	TRBV18
CASSPGQGFDEQFF	TRBV19
CASSPAGTVYEQYF	TRBV4-3
CASSDPEAGVETQYF	TRBV25-1
CAIRPAGGWETEAFF	TRBV10-3
CASRHGNTEAFF	TRBV19
CASSLAQGQGLSAFF	TRBV7-9
CASSLGGQTDRGETQYF	TRBV13
CASSQEEQNTDTQYF	TRBV4-1
CASSLADRDYGYTF	TRBV6-5
CASSYRQLNYEQYF	TRBV6-6
CASSLNGGESGTGDHEQYF	TRBV7-3
CASSDTGWGDTQYF	TRBV6-4
CASSYSGNYNEQFF	TRBV2
CASSGSANYEQYF	TRBV9
CASRRDSNYGYTF	TRBV27
CASSQSFRGMTDTQYF	TRBV4-1
CASSGGGQNIYEQYF	TRBV7-9
CASSSPRDSYNEQFF	TRBV7-9
CASSPTGTLRREQYF	TRBV5-8
CASSKAGKGREMSQHF	TRBV21-1
CAWKGDSYEQYF	TRBV30
CASSQELSSYEQYF	TRBV4-2
CASSPDFTDTQYF	TRBV19
CASSLTASGTYEQYF	TRBV27
CASMYRGTDTQYF	TRBV28
CASSPEGQAGPQHF	TRBV5-4
CASSLKRGRVWDTEAFF	TRBV7-9
CASSNPGQGVGGGELFF	TRBV5-6
CASSPWTGDQETQYF	TRBV19
CASSPGGGRDEQYF	TRBV5-5
CAISEAGTATEAFF	TRBV10-3
CANAPYGSTDTQYF	TRBV28
CASRGQSYEQYF	TRBV6-1
CASSLGTGGGEQFF	TRBV5-4
CASSLLRLDEAFF	TRBV28
CAISGQVGEQFF	TRBV10-3
CSVFTGVVNGYTF	TRBV29-1
CASSQEAVDSSYEQYF	TRBV4-3
CASSPIRLVGTQYF	TRBV28
CASSPTRVVINEQYF	TRBV6-1